This TCR beta chain was sequenced during a study of regulatory T cells in long-lasting Graves disease. Time point described: newly diagnosed GD, antithyroid drugs for less than 3 months. After RNA was extracted from PBMCs, the TCR library was made from it. Study-wide findings and caveats: Graves' patients with persistent disease showed TCR diversity lower than patients newly diagnosed.

Notes on this clonotype: Its target is unknown.

Losses at the gene ends were 11 bases for V and 5 bases for J; bases not matched to a gene: 9. The CDR3 loop spans 14 amino acids. The germline gives CDR1 SNHLY, CDR2 FYNNEI. CDR3-region Arm-PCR and iRepertoire HTBI primers produced the TCR beta libraries. TCRdb re-called the multiplex PCR reads with MiXCR, one entry per CDR3 protein. The data contain around 400,000 distinct CDR3 sequences, about 10% of them seen just once; the ten biggest clones take up 18%. This same sample was also part of a study on T cells in Graves' hyperthyroidism and ophthalmopathy.

This sequence joins TRBV2 and TRBJ1-6; 7 bases align to TRBD1. The origin of this receptor is a young woman with Graves disease. This sample comprised peripheral blood mononuclear cells (PBMCs), obtained at new diagnosis, from a patient treated with antithyroid drugs. The CDR3 region is CAGQGDGDNSPLHF. For the CDR3, the DNA is TGTGCCGGCCAGGGGGATGGGGATAATTCACCCCTCCACTTT.